This entry concerns a single T cell receptor (beta chain). CDR1 and CDR2 (germline): LGHNA, YSLEER. V was pared by 0 bases and J by 10 bases, with 28 bases between. The length of the CDR3 is 20 residues. Generated by immunoSEQ multiplex PCR, the TCRdb table keeps only in-frame clones and is missing some. The sample consists of roughly 110,000 clones, 90% of them appearing once. This sample was taken from a study of OX40 agonist ivuxolimab in advanced cancers. About the research overall: Patient treatment consisted of intravenous ivuxolimab administration every 2 weeks at 0.01 to 10 mg/kg.

Exclusion applied to patients with autoimmune disease history or systemic immunosuppression. This clonotype was sampled from an adult with an advanced solid tumor such as melanoma, head and neck, liver or kidney cancer. The chain joins TRBV4-3 to TRBJ1-6; possibly TRBD1 for D (6 bases). The material was CD4+ or CD8+ T cells sorted from blood, obtained in a trial of the OX40 agonist ivuxolimab. CDR3 protein: CASSQDLSRAGLPQGSPLHF. Written as DNA, the CDR3 is TGCGCCAGCAGCCAAGATCTGTCCAGGGCAGGGCTACCCCAGGGGTCACCCCTCCACTTT.